This entry lists 31 T cell receptor beta chains sequenced from one sample in a study of blood T cell repertoires in COVID-19 (dated by TCRdb to about 2020). Library generation was performed with the immunoSEQ multiplex PCR assay. As stored in TCRdb, this immuneACCESS dataset retains in-frame rearrangements with V and J assigned. A fraction of the clones does not appear; measured against another copy, unresolved V genes explain less than half of the discrepancy, and the remainder lacks a known reason. In this sample the table shows roughly 170,000 clones, around 85% of which occur a single time. More than 20% of the sample goes to the ten largest clones. Sequencing used peripheral blood. These receptors all come from a man aged 65 to 85 with active or convalescent COVID-19.

This clone was counted only a few times. The chain has TRBV19 and TRBJ1-2, with 11 nucleotides matching TRBD1. The V and J ends lost 8 bases and 7 bases, in that order; junction bases with no gene match: 12. Germline V gives CDR1 LNHDA, CDR2 SQIVND (reference sequence). This CDR3 has 15 amino acids. CDR3 region: CASQGQGAQRAGYTF. The CDR3 DNA reads TGTGCCAGTCAAGGACAGGGGGCGCAAAGGGCTGGCTACACCTTC. Using reference TRBV19 and TRBJ1-2 for the parts outside the CDR3, the full variable domain is DGGITQSPKYLFRKEGQNVTLSCEQNLNHDAMYWYRQDPGQGLRLIYYSQIVNDFQKGDIAEGYSVSREKKESFPLTVTSAQKNPTAFYLCASQGQGAQRAGYTFGSGTRLTVV.

The rearrangement links TRBV2 to TRBJ1-5; D not resolved. V was cut by 8 bases and J by 0 bases, with 8 bases left in between. Germline CDR1 reads SNHLY; CDR2 reads FYNNEI. The CDR3 loop spans 13 amino acids. CDR3 residues: CASGRGSNQPQHF. CDR3 nucleotide sequence: TGTGCCAGCGGCAGAGGTAGCAATCAGCCCCAGCATTTT.

The chain combines TRBV7-2 with TRBJ2-1, with D possibly matching TRBD1 (8 bases). Trimming shortened V by 6 bases and J by 7 bases, and 16 bases separated the two germline ends. Germline CDR1 is SGHTA and CDR2 is FQGNSA. The CDR3 sequence is 14 residues long. The CDR3 sequence is CASRRTGRVNEQFF. For the CDR3, the DNA is TGTGCCAGCAGGAGGACAGGGAGGGTGAATGAGCAGTTCTTC. Full variable domain (outside the CDR3, taken from reference TRBV7-2 and TRBJ2-1): GAGVSQSPSNKVTEKGKDVELRCDPISGHTALYWYRQSLGQGLEFLIYFQGNSAPDKSGLPSDRFSAERTGGSVSTLTIQRTQQEDSAVYLCASRRTGRVNEQFFGPGTRLTVL.

This clone was picked up a small number of times. The rearrangement uses TRBV5-8 and TRBJ2-7; D uncertain. V was trimmed by 0 bases and J by 0 bases, leaving 7 bases between them. CDR1 SGHTS and CDR2 YDEGEE come from the germline V gene. The CDR3 runs 14 residues. This chain's CDR3 is CASSLVGYSYEQYF. The CDR3 DNA sequence: TGTGCCAGCAGCTTGGTCGGGTACTCCTACGAGCAGTACTTC.

This chain joins TRBV29-1 and TRBJ2-2, with a possible D match to TRBD1 (5 bases). CDR1 is SQVTM, CDR2 ANQGSEA, per germline. The V and J ends lost 5 bases and 4 bases respectively, with 11 bases between them. This CDR3 contains 13 residues. This CDR3 is CSVRQGVTGELFF. CDR3 nucleotides: TGCAGCGTTCGGCAAGGGGTCACCGGGGAGCTGTTTTTT.

The chain is built from TRBV18 and TRBJ1-1; tentative D call: TRBD1 (5 bases). V was clipped by 4 bases and J by 5 bases, with 11 bases between them. This CDR3 spans 13 amino acids. The germline V gene has CDR1 KGHSH and CDR2 LQKENI. The DNA of the CDR3 is TGTGCCAGCTCACAATATGGGGGGACTGAAGCTTTCTTT. As protein: CASSQYGGTEAFF. The variable domain in full, with the rest retrieved from reference TRBV18 and TRBJ1-1, is NAGVMQNPRHLVRRRGQEARLRCSPMKGHSHVYWYRQLPEEGLKFMVYLQKENIIDESGMPKERFSAEFPKEGPSILRIQQVVRGDSAAYFCASSQYGGTEAFFGQGTRLTVV.

The chain joins TRBV11-2 to TRBJ1-2; TRBD1 matches at 9 bases. CDR1 SGHAT and CDR2 FQNNGV come from the germline V gene. V lost 7 bases and J lost 7; bases outside the gene matches: 13. This CDR3 is 15 amino acids long. This CDR3 reads CASTLALTGGFGYTF. The CDR3 DNA is TGTGCCAGCACCCTGGCTCTCACAGGGGGCTTTGGCTACACCTTC. Using reference TRBV11-2 and TRBJ1-2 for the parts outside the CDR3, the full variable domain is EAGVAQSPRYKIIEKRQSVAFWCNPISGHATLYWYQQILGQGPKLLIQFQNNGVVDDSQLPKDRFSAERLKGVDSTLKIQPAKLEDSAVYLCASTLALTGGFGYTFGSGTRLTVV.

The chain uses TRBV11-2 and TRBJ2-2; 7 nucleotides agree with TRBD1. CDR1 and CDR2 (germline): SGHAT, FQNNGV. This CDR3 is 17 amino acids long. J gave up 0 bases and V 2 bases, and 6 bases lay outside the gene matches. CDR3 nucleotide sequence: TGTGCCAGCAGCTTACGCCCCAGGGGGACGAACACCGGGGAGCTGTTTTTT. Protein product: CASSLRPRGTNTGELFF.

J is TRBJ1-2 and V is TRBV28; D may be TRBD1 (5 bases). The V gene's germline CDR1 is MDHEN and CDR2 SYDVKM. V was trimmed by 4 bases and J by 6 bases, leaving 18 bases between them. This CDR3 has 15 residues. The CDR3 DNA reads as TGTGCCAGCAGTTCCCCGCAGCGGGGAGGGGATGGCTACACCTTC. Amino acids: CASSSPQRGGDGYTF.

The J gene is TRBJ2-7, the V gene TRBV30; a weak D match, TRBD2 (5 bases). From germline, CDR1 is GTSNPN and CDR2 SVGIG (reference sequence). The CDR3 is 15 amino acids. The germline V and J ends were trimmed by 0 bases and 4 bases, with 16 bases remaining between them. Here the CDR3 reads CAWSVGVREQYEQYF. CDR3 coding DNA: TGTGCCTGGAGTGTTGGGGTCCGGGAACAATACGAGCAGTACTTC.

This clone was seen a single time. The sample contains more than one DNA sequence encoding this CDR3. V is TRBV5-1 and J is TRBJ1-4; the match to TRBD1 covers 10 bases. The ends lost 2 bases at V and 6 bases at J; junction bases unmatched: 1. The CDR3 has 14 residues. Germline-derived CDR1 and CDR2 are SGHRS and YFSETQ. CDR3 sequence (DNA): TGCGCCAGCAGCTTAGGGACAGGGGATGAAAAACTGTTTTTT. Residues: CASSLGTGDEKLFF.

CDR3 DNA sequence: TGTGCCAGCAGTGTTGGCCCCCCCAATTACACTGAAGCTTTCTTT. Translating it yields CASSVGPPNYTEAFF. The rearrangement joins TRBV2 to TRBJ1-1, with D hard to call. Trimming pared 4 bases from V and 3 bases from J, leaving 15 bases between. The CDR3 sequence is 15 residues long. Germline lookup yields CDR1 SNHLY and CDR2 FYNNEI.

The chain is built from TRBV29-1 and TRBJ2-1, with 7 bases that match TRBD2. Germline V CDR1 and CDR2: SQVTM, ANQGSEA. CDR3 length: 14 residues. The V and J ends lost 8 bases and 0 bases, in that order; junction bases with no gene match: 7. CDR3 in amino acids: CSTREVSSYNEQFF. The CDR3 region has the DNA TGCAGCACCCGGGAGGTGAGCTCCTACAATGAGCAGTTCTTC.

The V call is TRBV19, the J call TRBJ1-5, with 9 bases that match TRBD1. The germline CDR1 and CDR2 sequences are LNHDA and SQIVND (reference sequence). With V trimmed by 3 bases and J by 1 base, 13 bases remained unmatched. The CDR3 contains 19 residues. The CDR3 nucleotides are TGTGCCAGTAGTATTCCCCAGGACAGGGGTCTAGTAAGCAATCAGCCCCAGCATTTT. Protein sequence: CASSIPQDRGLVSNQPQHF.

This clone appeared once. The chain uses TRBV7-6 and TRBJ1-1; perhaps TRBD1 as D (6 bases). The V gene lost 1 base and the J gene lost 3 bases, with 9 bases spanning the gap. Germline V gene data show CDR1 as SGHVS and CDR2 as FNYEAQ. The CDR3 runs 14 residues. CDR3 bases: TGTGCCAGCAGCTTAGGAGGGGGGGACACTGAAGCTTTCTTT. Residues: CASSLGGGDTEAFF.

This rearrangement joins TRBV19 to TRBJ1-1, with 9 bases fitting TRBD1. Per germline, CDR1 LNHDA and CDR2 SQIVND (reference sequence). Germline trimming cut 7 bases from V and 0 bases from J; bases unmatched to any gene: 12. This CDR3 is built from 17 residues. The DNA of the CDR3 is TGTGCCAGTACTGACCGCGGGACAGGGCTTATGAACACTGAAGCTTTCTTT. It codes for CASTDRGTGLMNTEAFF.

The chain couples TRBV30 to TRBJ1-2, with 9 positions matching TRBD1. Germline lookup yields CDR1 GTSNPN and CDR2 SVGIG (reference sequence). The CDR3 length is 15 residues. The V and J ends lost 4 bases and 5 bases, in that order; junction bases with no gene match: 11. The CDR3 region is CAWTYKGTGNYGYTF. CDR3 nucleotide sequence: TGTGCCTGGACCTATAAGGGGACAGGGAATTATGGCTACACCTTC. Supplemented by reference TRBV30 and TRBJ1-2, the full variable domain reads SQTIHQWPATLVQPVGSPLSLECTVEGTSNPNLYWYRQAAGRGLQLLFYSVGIGQISSEVPQNLSASRPQDRQFILSSKKLLLSDSGFYLCAWTYKGTGNYGYTFGSGTRLTVV.

This chain links TRBV2 with TRBJ2-7, with 12 bases lining up with TRBD2. This CDR3 has 14 amino acids. V shed 6 bases and J 3 bases; nucleotides not matched to a gene: 3. The germline CDR1 and CDR2 sequences are SNHLY and FYNNEI. The CDR3 sequence: CASSGGLAGYEQYF. DNA for the CDR3: TGTGCCAGCAGCGGGGGACTAGCGGGCTACGAGCAGTACTTC.

This clone showed up just a few times. The rearrangement uses TRBV6-5 and TRBJ1-2; D is possibly TRBD1 (6 bases). CDR3 length equals 15 residues. The germline V gene encodes CDR1 MNHEY and CDR2 SVGAGI. Trimming pared 6 bases from V and 1 base from J, leaving 15 bases between. The CDR3 loop is CASRTSGTNNYGYTF. The CDR3 nucleotides read TGTGCCAGCAGAACCTCCGGGACAAATAACTATGGCTACACCTTC.

The genes are TRBV18 and TRBJ2-1; D call uncertain. V lost 2 bases and J 8 bases, leaving 13 bases between the germline ends. Germline V gene sequence: CDR1 KGHSH, CDR2 LQKENI. The CDR3 runs 14 residues. Here the CDR3 reads CASSPSGRNDEQFF. In DNA form, the CDR3 reads TGTGCCAGCTCACCATCAGGCAGGAACGATGAGCAGTTCTTC. The whole variable domain, remainder taken from reference TRBV18 and TRBJ2-1, is NAGVMQNPRHLVRRRGQEARLRCSPMKGHSHVYWYRQLPEEGLKFMVYLQKENIIDESGMPKERFSAEFPKEGPSILRIQQVVRGDSAAYFCASSPSGRNDEQFFGPGTRLTVL.

The CDR3, as DNA: TGCAGCGTTCCCGCAGGGGGAATACAAGAGACCCAGTACTTC. It encodes CSVPAGGIQETQYF. The rearrangement joins TRBV29-1 to TRBJ2-5, with 7 bases fitting TRBD1. The V segment lost 5 bases and the J segment 2 bases; nucleotides outside the gene matches: 8. CDR3 length: 14 residues. Germline V gene data show CDR1 as SQVTM and CDR2 as ANQGSEA.

The rearrangement links TRBV29-1 to TRBJ2-7; 9 nucleotides align to TRBD2. Germline values: CDR1 SQVTM, CDR2 ANQGSEA. This CDR3 contains 14 residues. Trimming removed 7 bases from V and 2 bases from J; junction bases left unmatched: 9. Here the CDR3 reads CSGLLAGKTYEQYF. CDR3 nucleotide sequence: TGCAGCGGCCTCCTAGCGGGGAAAACCTACGAGCAGTACTTC.

In DNA, the CDR3 is TGTGCCAGCACCCCACGCACGGGTGAAGCTTTCTTT. This translates into CASTPRTGEAFF. V is TRBV6-5 and J is TRBJ1-1; no firm D call. V lost 7 bases and J lost 7, with 13 bases in between. Germline-derived CDR1 and CDR2 are MNHEY and SVGAGI. The CDR3 extends over 12 amino acids.

The CDR3 spells CASSPTTVNEQFF. The CDR3 coding sequence is TGTGCCAGCAGCCCTACAACAGTGAATGAGCAGTTCTTC. V gene TRBV7-8 combines with J gene TRBJ2-1; D remains unclear. The CDR3 sequence is 13 residues long. Germline V CDR1 and CDR2: SGHVS, FQNEAQ. The germline V and J ends were trimmed by 5 bases and 7 bases, with 12 bases remaining between them.

The rearrangement joins TRBV19 to TRBJ1-3; D gene uncertain. V dropped 8 bases and J dropped 0 bases, with 8 bases sitting between them. The CDR3 is made up of 13 amino acids. Germline values: CDR1 LNHDA, CDR2 SQIVND (reference sequence). The CDR3 region has the DNA TGTGCCAGTCCTTCGAGCTCTGGAAACACCATATATTTT. Amino acids: CASPSSSGNTIYF.

This chain links TRBV5-1 with TRBJ2-1, with D perhaps matching TRBD2 (6 bases). The CDR3 consists of 15 residues. V gave up 3 bases and J gave up 4 bases, with 14 bases separating them. Germline values: CDR1 SGHRS, CDR2 YFSETQ. The CDR3 DNA sequence: TGCGCCAGCAGCTCCGGGACTTACCTATACAATGAGCAGTTCTTC. Translated: CASSSGTYLYNEQFF. Looking up the rest from reference TRBV5-1 and TRBJ2-1 gives the full variable domain: KAGVTQTPRYLIKTRGQQVTLSCSPISGHRSVSWYQQTPGQGLQFLFEYFSETQRNKGNFPGRFSGRQFSNSRSEMNVSTLELGDSALYLCASSSGTYLYNEQFFGPGTRLTVL.

In this sample, this clone turned up a few times. V gene TRBV6-2 or TRBV6-3 combines with J gene TRBJ2-1, with TRBD2 identical over 13 bases. The CDR3 has 16 residues. V was clipped by 4 bases and J by 7 bases; unmatched bases: 7. Germline CDR1 is MNHEY and CDR2 is SVGEGT. The CDR3 DNA reads as TGTGCCAGCAGTTCCCCCGGGACTAGCGGGATAAATGAGCAGTTCTTC. Residues: CASSSPGTSGINEQFF.

CDR3 loop: CASTRQGSTEAFF. The CDR3 DNA reads TGTGCCAGCACAAGACAGGGCTCAACGGAAGCTTTCTTT. The V gene is TRBV12-3 or TRBV12-4, the J gene TRBJ1-1, with TRBD1 matching 7 bases. The V and J ends lost 7 bases and 8 bases, in that order; junction bases with no gene match: 10. The CDR3 contains 13 residues.

The chain carries TRBV28 and TRBJ1-2; 7 bases map to TRBD1. Germline CDR1 and CDR2: MDHEN and SYDVKM. The CDR3 is made up of 14 amino acids. V trimming: 6 bases; J trimming: 5 bases; junction bases outside the gene matches: 9. The CDR3 coding sequence is TGTGCCAGCAGCAAGGCGGGACAGACATATGGCTACACCTTC. Encoded protein: CASSKAGQTYGYTF.

The chain carries TRBV20-1 and TRBJ1-2, with no clear D. Trimming took off 3 bases at V and 2 bases at J, with 10 bases between the two ends. The CDR3 is 13 amino acids. Germline V gives CDR1 DFQATT, CDR2 SNEGSKA (reference sequence). The CDR3 spells CSASPVVNYGYTF. The CDR3, as DNA: TGCAGTGCTAGTCCCGTCGTCAACTATGGCTACACCTTC.

The V and J genes are TRBV6-2 or TRBV6-3 and TRBJ1-1, with D perhaps TRBD1 (5 bases). The V and J ends lost 5 bases and 7 bases respectively, with 14 bases between them. The germline V gene encodes CDR1 MNHEY and CDR2 SVGEGT. This CDR3 is built from 13 residues. The CDR3: CASSQGLRGEAFF. DNA for the CDR3: TGTGCCAGCAGTCAGGGACTCCGAGGTGAAGCTTTCTTT.